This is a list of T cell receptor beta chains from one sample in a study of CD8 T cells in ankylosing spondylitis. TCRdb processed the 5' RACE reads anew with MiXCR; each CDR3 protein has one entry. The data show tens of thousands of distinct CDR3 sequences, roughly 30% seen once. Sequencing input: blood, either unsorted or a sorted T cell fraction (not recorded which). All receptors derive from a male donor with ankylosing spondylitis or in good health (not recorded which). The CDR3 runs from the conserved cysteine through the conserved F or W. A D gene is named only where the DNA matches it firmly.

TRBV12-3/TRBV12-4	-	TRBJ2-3	CASRPGTDTQYF
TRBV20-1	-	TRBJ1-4	CSASLRQKKEKLFF
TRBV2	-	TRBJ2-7	CASSDYGRGEQYF
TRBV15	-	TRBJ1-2	CATSPGRAYYGYTF
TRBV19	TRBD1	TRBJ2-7	CASSNRGAHEQYF
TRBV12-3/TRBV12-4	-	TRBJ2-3	CASSLAGAGDTQYF
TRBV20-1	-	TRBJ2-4	CSASPLDIQYF
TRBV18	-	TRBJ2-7	CASSPPFSSYEQYF
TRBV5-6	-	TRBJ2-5	CASSGVQETQYF
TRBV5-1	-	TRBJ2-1	CASSSRLQYNEQFF
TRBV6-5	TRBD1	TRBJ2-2	CASSYPRGTGGSGELFF
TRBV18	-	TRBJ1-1	CASSPTFGTEAFF
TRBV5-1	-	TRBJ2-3	CASSLMVSPDTQYF
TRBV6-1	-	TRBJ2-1	CASRQRGGNNEQFF
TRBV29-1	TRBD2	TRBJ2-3	CSVEDGTSGGTDTQYF
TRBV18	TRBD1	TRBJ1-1	CASSPRTGPDTEAFF
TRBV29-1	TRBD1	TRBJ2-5	CSVEVLDRGMETQYF
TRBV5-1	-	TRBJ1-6	CASSLQYRNSPLHF
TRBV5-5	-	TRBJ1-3	CASSYGVPGNTIYF
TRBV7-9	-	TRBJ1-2	CASSSDSFYGYTF
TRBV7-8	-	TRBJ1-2	CASSYLTGPYTF
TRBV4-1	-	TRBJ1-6	CASSQDVNMAFHF
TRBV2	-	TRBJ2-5	CASSEPLGSQSFQETQYF
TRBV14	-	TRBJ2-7	CASSLAVHEQYF
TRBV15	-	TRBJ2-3	CATGEVQGRTDTQYF
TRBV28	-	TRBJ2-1	CASSPPRYNEQFF
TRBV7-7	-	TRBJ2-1	CASSSSSIRYNEQFF
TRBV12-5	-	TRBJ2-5	CASAMAGREETQYF
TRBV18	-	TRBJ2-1	CASSPTREVNEQFF
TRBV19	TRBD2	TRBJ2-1	CASSSSGASASYNEQFF
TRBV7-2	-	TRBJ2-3	CASSLGMWGQGSDTQYF
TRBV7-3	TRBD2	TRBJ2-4	CASSLISGGIQYF
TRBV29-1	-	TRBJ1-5	CSVARDSNQPQHF
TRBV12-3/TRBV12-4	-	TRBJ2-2	CASSLDRFGELFF
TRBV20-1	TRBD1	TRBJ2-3	CSATTGASDTQYF
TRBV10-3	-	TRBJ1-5	CAISEQWTSNQPQHF
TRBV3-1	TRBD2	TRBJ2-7	CASSPTLTLADYEQYF
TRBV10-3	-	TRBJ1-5	CAIKGWDNQPQHF
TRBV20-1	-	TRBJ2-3	CSARDARRVGARTQYF
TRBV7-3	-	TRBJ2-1	CASSLIGANEQFF
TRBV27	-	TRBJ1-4	CASSPASGRNNEKLFF
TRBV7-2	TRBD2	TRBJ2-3	CASSQGLATQYF
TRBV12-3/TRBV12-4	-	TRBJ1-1	CASSPGLNGRGAFF
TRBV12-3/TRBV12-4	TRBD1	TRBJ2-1	CASRPRQGSDNEQFF
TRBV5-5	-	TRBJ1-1	CASSYTSQNTEAFF
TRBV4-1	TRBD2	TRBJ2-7	CASSQSLSGTSAYYEQYF
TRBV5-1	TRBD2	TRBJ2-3	CASRISGSPTDTQYF
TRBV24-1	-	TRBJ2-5	CATSDLSRSQYF
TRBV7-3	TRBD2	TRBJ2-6	CASSPRAGYPGANGLTF
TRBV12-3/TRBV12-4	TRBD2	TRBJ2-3	CASRRAGVSTDTQYF
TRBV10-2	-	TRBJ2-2	CASSDSYSGELFF
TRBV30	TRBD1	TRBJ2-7	CAWKSTGVGEQYF